This is a list of T cell receptor beta chains from one sample in a study of CD4 T cells in relation to SARS-CoV-2 and coronaviruses. Their cognate antigens are unknown. Method: immunoSEQ multiplex PCR; TCRdb's copy keeps in-frame clones and lacks some. This sample has 30,000 to 45,000 clones, with around 83% found just once. The sequenced material came from naive CD4+ T cells from PBMCs, cultured in vitro. All receptors derive from an adult with COVID-19. Each CDR3 is given with its conserved first and last residue. D genes are given only for firm matches. Rows give clone size only sometimes, using once, few, many, or a class for an expanded clone.

.,.,TRBJ2-1,TRBV5-1,TGCGCCAGCAGCCTTGGACTACCTAACGATGAGCAGTTCTTC,CASSLGLPNDEQFF
TRBD2,.,TRBJ2-1,TRBV6-5,TGTGCCAGCAGGGGACTAGCGGGAGGGATCAATGAGCAGTTCTTC,CASRGLAGGINEQFF
.,once,TRBJ1-1,TRBV30,TGTGCCTGTCCTACGGCAGGCCCGAACACTGAAGCTTTCTTT,CACPTAGPNTEAFF
.,.,TRBJ2-7,TRBV6-5,TGTGCCAGCAGTAGATCCGGACCCGCTACCTACGAGCAGTACTTC,CASSRSGPATYEQYF
.,.,TRBJ2-6,TRBV6-2/TRBV6-3,TGTGCCAGCAGTTATAACATAAGGAGGGACTCTGGGGCCAACGTCCTGACTTTC,CASSYNIRRDSGANVLTF
TRBD2,.,TRBJ2-1,TRBV29-1,TGCAGCGCCGGGACTAGCGGGCCTGAGCAGTTCTTC,CSAGTSGPEQFF
TRBD2,.,TRBJ2-3,TRBV5-4,TGTGCCAGCAGCCAAAAGACTAGCGGTGTTAGCACAGATACGCAGTATTTT,CASSQKTSGVSTDTQYF
TRBD2,.,TRBJ2-1,TRBV6-6,TGTGCCATCCATATTAGCGGGAGCTCCTACAATGAGCAGTTCTTC,CAIHISGSSYNEQFF
.,.,TRBJ2-7,TRBV9,TGTGCCAGCAGCGTAGCTCCGGGCTTTGGATTGCGGGAGCAGTACTTC,CASSVAPGFGLREQYF
TRBD1,.,TRBJ2-3,TRBV6-5,TGTGCCAGCAGTTCTGACAGGGGAGGCACAGATACGCAGTATTTT,CASSSDRGGTDTQYF
TRBD2,.,TRBJ2-1,TRBV24-1,TGTGCCACCAGTGGTTCTAGCGGGAACTCCTACAATGAGCAGTTCTTC,CATSGSSGNSYNEQFF
TRBD2,.,TRBJ2-7,TRBV6-2/TRBV6-3,TGTGCCAGCAGTTACTCGTCTAGCGGGAGAACCGTCGGGGTAGAGCAGTACTTC,CASSYSSSGRTVGVEQYF
TRBD2,.,TRBJ2-5,TRBV18,TGTGCCAGCTCACCAGCCGGGAGGGAGACCCAGTACTTC,CASSPAGRETQYF
.,.,TRBJ1-2,TRBV12-3/TRBV12-4,TGTGCCAGCACCCGACAGGATCATGGCTACACCTTC,CASTRQDHGYTF
.,few,TRBJ1-2,TRBV3-1/TRBV3-2,TGTGCCAGCAGCCAAGATCTGACACGCTATGGCTACACCTTC,CASSQDLTRYGYTF
.,.,TRBJ2-2,TRBV5-5,TGTGCCAGCAGCCTAACTAGAGGGGTCGTCACCGGGGAGCTGTTTTTT,CASSLTRGVVTGELFF
TRBD2,.,TRBJ2-3,TRBV28,TGTGCCAGCAGTTTAGGCCGGGGTAGCGGGAGGCCCCATTTGCTAGATACGCAGTATTTT,CASSLGRGSGRPHLLDTQYF
TRBD1,.,TRBJ1-4,TRBV15,TGTGCCACCAGCGCCCGGGACAGGGCGAGATACGGAGGTGAAAAACTGTTTTTT,CATSARDRARYGGEKLFF
TRBD2,.,TRBJ2-7,TRBV27,TGTGCCAGCGGATGGGGGGGACTCGCCCTTAGCGAGCAGTACTTC,CASGWGGLALSEQYF
.,.,TRBJ2-7,TRBV28,TGTGCCAGCAGTTCAAACTACGAGCAGTACTTC,CASSSNYEQYF
TRBD2,.,TRBJ2-1,TRBV2,TGTGCCAGCAGGTTAGGGCTAGCGGGAACCCCTTCCTACAATGAGCAGTTCTTC,CASRLGLAGTPSYNEQFF
TRBD2,.,TRBJ2-1,TRBV9,TGTGCCAGCAGCACCCTAGCGGGAGGATCGGTCAATGAGCAGTTCTTC,CASSTLAGGSVNEQFF
.,few,TRBJ1-2,TRBV18,TGTGCCAGCTCACCACCCTCCAACCAAGGCTATGGCTACACCTTC,CASSPPSNQGYGYTF
.,.,TRBJ1-2,TRBV27,TGTGCCAGCAGGGGGACTAGTGGCTACTATGGCTACACCTTC,CASRGTSGYYGYTF
.,.,TRBJ2-1,TRBV28,TGTGCCAGCAGAAGGACGGTCTACAATGAGCAGTTCTTC,CASRRTVYNEQFF
.,.,TRBJ2-7,TRBV28,TGTGCCACCACCGGGACCCTCGCCTACGAGCAGTACTTC,CATTGTLAYEQYF
.,.,TRBJ1-1,TRBV9,TGTGCCAGCAGCGCCAACATCGCAGACACTGAAGCTTTCTTT,CASSANIADTEAFF
.,.,TRBJ2-3,TRBV21-1,TGTGCCAGCAGCAAAATGAAGTCCGGCAGGACCTCCCCTAGCACAGATACGCAGTATTTT,CASSKMKSGRTSPSTDTQYF
.,.,TRBJ1-2,TRBV21-1,TGTGCCAGCAGGGCTACAGACGGCTACACCTTC,CASRATDGYTF
.,.,TRBJ2-3,TRBV7-3,TGTGCCAGCAGCCCCGGGGGCAGAGATACGCAGTATTTT,CASSPGGRDTQYF
.,once,TRBJ1-2,TRBV3-1/TRBV3-2,TGTGCCAGCAGCCAGGGTAACTATGGCTACACCTTC,CASSQGNYGYTF
.,.,TRBJ1-3,TRBV28,TGTGCCAGCAGTTTGACCTCTGGAAACACCATATATTTT,CASSLTSGNTIYF
.,.,TRBJ2-5,TRBV2,TGTGCCAGCAGCGAACGTCAGGGGACGGAAGAGACCCAGTACTTC,CASSERQGTEETQYF
.,.,TRBJ1-2,TRBV5-6,TGTGCCAGCAGCTTGGTTTGGTCACCTGGGGGCTACACCTTC,CASSLVWSPGGYTF
TRBD2,.,TRBJ2-5,TRBV7-3,TGTGCCAGCAGCTTCGGACAGCGGGAGGGCGAGACCCAGTACTTC,CASSFGQREGETQYF
.,.,TRBJ2-1,TRBV19,TGTGCCAGTAGTATAGGGGGCGGGTGGAGGGACAATGAGCAGTTCTTC,CASSIGGGWRDNEQFF
TRBD2,few,TRBJ2-1,TRBV10-1,TGCGCCAGCAGTGAGTCGGGATCCGGGAGGGGGCAGTTCTTC,CASSESGSGRGQFF
TRBD2,.,TRBJ2-1,TRBV18,TGTGCCAGCTCCCCATCCCGACTAGCGGGAGAACTGTCACAGTTCTTC,CASSPSRLAGELSQFF
.,.,TRBJ2-2,TRBV28,TGTGCCAGCAGTTTTTTGAACACCGGGGAGCTGTTTTTT,CASSFLNTGELFF